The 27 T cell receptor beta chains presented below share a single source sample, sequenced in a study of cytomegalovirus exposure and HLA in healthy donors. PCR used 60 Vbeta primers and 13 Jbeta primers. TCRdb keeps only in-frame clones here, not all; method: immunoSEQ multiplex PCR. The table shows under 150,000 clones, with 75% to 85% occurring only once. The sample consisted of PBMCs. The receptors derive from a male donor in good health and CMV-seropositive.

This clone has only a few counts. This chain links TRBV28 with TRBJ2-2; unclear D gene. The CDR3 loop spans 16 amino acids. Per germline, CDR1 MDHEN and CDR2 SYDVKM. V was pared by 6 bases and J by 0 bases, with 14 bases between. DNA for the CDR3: TGTGCCAGCAGCCCCCTTCGCAGGACGAACACCGGGGAGCTGTTTTTT. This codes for CASSPLRRTNTGELFF.

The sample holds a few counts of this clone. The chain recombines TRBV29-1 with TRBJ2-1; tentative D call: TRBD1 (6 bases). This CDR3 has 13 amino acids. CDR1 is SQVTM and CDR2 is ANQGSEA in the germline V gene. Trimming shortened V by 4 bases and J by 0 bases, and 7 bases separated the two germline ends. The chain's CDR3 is CSVGQDSYNEQFF. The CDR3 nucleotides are TGCAGCGTTGGACAGGACTCCTACAATGAGCAGTTCTTC.

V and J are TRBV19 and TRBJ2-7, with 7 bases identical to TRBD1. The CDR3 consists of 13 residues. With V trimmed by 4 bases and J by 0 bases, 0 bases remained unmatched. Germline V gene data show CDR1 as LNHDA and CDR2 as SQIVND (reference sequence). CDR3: CASSNRGSYEQYF. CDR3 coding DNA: TGTGCCAGTAGTAACAGGGGCTCCTACGAGCAGTACTTC.

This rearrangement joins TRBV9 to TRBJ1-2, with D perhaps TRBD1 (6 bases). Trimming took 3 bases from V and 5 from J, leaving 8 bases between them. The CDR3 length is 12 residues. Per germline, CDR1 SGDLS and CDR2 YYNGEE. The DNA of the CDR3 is TGTGCCAGCAGCGGACAGGCTTATGGCTACACCTTC. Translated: CASSGQAYGYTF.

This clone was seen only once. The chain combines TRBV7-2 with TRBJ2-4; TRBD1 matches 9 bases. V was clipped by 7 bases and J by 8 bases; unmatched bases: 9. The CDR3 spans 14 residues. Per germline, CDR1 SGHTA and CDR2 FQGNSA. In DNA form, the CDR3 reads TGTGCCAGCAAACTACAGGGGGCTAACGACATTCAGTACTTC. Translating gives CASKLQGANDIQYF.

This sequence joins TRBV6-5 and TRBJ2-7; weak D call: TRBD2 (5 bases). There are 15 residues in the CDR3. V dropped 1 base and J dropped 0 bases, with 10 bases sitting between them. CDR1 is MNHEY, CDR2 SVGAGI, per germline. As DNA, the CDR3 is TGTGCCAGCAGTTACTTCCCGGGATCCTCCTACGAGCAGTACTTC. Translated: CASSYFPGSSYEQYF.

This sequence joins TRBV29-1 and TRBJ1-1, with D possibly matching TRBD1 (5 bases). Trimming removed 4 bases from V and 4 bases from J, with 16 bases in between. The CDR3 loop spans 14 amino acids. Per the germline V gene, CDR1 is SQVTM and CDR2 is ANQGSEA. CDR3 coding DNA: TGCAGCGTTGTGTTCGGTTTGGGGGGCACTGAAGCTTTCTTT. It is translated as CSVVFGLGGTEAFF.

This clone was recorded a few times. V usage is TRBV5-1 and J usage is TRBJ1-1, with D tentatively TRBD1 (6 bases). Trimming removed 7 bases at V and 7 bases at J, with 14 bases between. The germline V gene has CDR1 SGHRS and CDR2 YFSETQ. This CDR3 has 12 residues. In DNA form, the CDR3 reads TGCGCCAGCTCCCACCAGGGGATTGAAGCTTTCTTT. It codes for CASSHQGIEAFF.

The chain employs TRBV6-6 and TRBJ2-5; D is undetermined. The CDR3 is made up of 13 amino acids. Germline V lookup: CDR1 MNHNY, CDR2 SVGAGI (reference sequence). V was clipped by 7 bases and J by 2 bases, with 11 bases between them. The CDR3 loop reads CASNGPLQETQYF. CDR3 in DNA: TGTGCCAGCAATGGGCCGCTACAAGAGACCCAGTACTTC.

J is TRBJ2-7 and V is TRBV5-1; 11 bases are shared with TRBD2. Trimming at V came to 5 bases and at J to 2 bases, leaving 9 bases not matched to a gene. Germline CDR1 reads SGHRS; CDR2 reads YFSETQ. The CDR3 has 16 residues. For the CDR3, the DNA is TGCGCCAGCAGATCGACTAGCGGGAATGAGGCCTACGAGCAGTACTTC. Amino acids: CASRSTSGNEAYEQYF.

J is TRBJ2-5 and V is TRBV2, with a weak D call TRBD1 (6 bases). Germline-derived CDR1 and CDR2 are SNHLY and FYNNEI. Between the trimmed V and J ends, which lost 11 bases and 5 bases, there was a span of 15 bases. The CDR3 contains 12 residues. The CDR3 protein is CASRGLGETQYF. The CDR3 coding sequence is TGTGCCTCAAGGGGGTTAGGGGAGACCCAGTACTTC.

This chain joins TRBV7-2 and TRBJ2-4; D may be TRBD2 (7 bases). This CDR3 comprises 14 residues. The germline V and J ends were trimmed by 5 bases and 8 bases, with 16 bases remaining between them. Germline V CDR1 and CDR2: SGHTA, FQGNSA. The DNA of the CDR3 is TGTGCCAGCAGCACTAGGGGGGGTTACGACATTCAGTACTTC. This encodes CASSTRGGYDIQYF.

Written as DNA, the CDR3 is TGTGCCAGCAGCCTCGGGACAGGGGGCCGGGCAGATACGCAGTATTTT. It encodes CASSLGTGGRADTQYF. The V gene is TRBV7-6, the J gene TRBJ2-3; 12 nucleotides agree with TRBD1. CDR1 SGHVS and CDR2 FNYEAQ come from the germline V gene. The CDR3 extends over 16 amino acids. With 5 bases clipped from V and 4 bases from J, the junction kept 7 bases outside the gene matches.

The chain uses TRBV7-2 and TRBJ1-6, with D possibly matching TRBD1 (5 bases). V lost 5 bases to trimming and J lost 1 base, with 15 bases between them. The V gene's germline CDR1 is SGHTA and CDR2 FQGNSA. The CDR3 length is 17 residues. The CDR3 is CASSPWGQGSYNSPLHF. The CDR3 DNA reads TGTGCCAGCAGCCCCTGGGGTCAGGGATCCTATAATTCACCCCTCCACTTT.

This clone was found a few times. The CDR3 sequence is CSASSVNEQFF. CDR3 DNA: TGCAGTGCTAGTTCCGTCAATGAGCAGTTCTTC. The J gene is TRBJ2-1, the V gene TRBV20-1; D not resolved. Trimming took 3 bases from V and 6 from J, leaving 6 bases between them. This CDR3 has 11 amino acids. Germline values: CDR1 DFQATT, CDR2 SNEGSKA (reference sequence).

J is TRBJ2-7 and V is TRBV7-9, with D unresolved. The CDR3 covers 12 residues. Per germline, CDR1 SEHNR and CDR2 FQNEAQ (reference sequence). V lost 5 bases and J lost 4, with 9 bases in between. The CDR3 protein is CASSQQQYEQYF. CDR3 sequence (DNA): TGTGCCAGCAGCCAACAGCAGTACGAGCAGTACTTC.

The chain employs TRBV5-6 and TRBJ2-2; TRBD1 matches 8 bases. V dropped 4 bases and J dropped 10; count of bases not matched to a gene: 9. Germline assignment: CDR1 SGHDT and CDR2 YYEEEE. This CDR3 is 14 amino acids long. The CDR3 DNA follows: TGTGCCAGCAGCGCCGACAGGGGTGCTGTGGAGCTGTTTTTT. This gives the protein CASSADRGAVELFF. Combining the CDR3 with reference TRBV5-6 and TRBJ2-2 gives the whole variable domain DAGVTQSPTHLIKTRGQQVTLRCSPKSGHDTVSWYQQALGQGPQFIFQYYEEEERQRGNFPDRFSGHQFPNYSSELNVNALLLGDSALYLCASSADRGAVELFFGEGSRLTVL.

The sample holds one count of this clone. The CDR3 spells CASSLGGGGSYEQYF. As DNA, the CDR3 is TGTGCCAGCAGTTTAGGGGGGGGTGGGTCCTACGAGCAGTACTTC. The chain carries TRBV27 and TRBJ2-7; 7 bases match TRBD2. The CDR3 contains 15 residues. Germline V CDR1 and CDR2: MNHEY, SMNVEV (reference sequence). The V segment lost 2 bases and the J segment 1 base; nucleotides outside the gene matches: 5.

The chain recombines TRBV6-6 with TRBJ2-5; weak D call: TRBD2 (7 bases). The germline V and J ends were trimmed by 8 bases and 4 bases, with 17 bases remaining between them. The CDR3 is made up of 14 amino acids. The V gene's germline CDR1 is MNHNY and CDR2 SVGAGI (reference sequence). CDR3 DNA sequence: TGTGCCAGCGGCCGCACGGGGGGCGGAGAGACCCAGTACTTC. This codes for CASGRTGGGETQYF.

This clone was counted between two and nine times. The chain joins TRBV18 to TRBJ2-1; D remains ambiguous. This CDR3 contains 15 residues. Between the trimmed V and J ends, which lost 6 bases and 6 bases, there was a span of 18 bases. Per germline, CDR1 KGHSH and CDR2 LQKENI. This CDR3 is CASSYGFGMFNEQFF. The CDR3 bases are TGTGCCAGCTCCTACGGGTTCGGTATGTTCAATGAGCAGTTCTTC.

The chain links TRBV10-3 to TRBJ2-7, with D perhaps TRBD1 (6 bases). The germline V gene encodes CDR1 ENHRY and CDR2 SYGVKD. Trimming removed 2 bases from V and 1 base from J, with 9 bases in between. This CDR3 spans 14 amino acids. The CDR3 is CAISEQQGSYEQYF. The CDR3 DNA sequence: TGTGCCATCAGTGAGCAACAGGGTTCCTACGAGCAGTACTTC.

The CDR3 bases are TGTGCCATCACCGGGACAGGGGCTACCTACGAGCAGTACTTC. Protein: CAITGTGATYEQYF. J is TRBJ2-7 and V is TRBV10-3, with 10 bases identical to TRBD1. CDR1 is ENHRY, CDR2 SYGVKD, per germline. The CDR3 has 14 residues. Trimming cost V 7 bases and J 2 bases; bases outside gene matches: 5.

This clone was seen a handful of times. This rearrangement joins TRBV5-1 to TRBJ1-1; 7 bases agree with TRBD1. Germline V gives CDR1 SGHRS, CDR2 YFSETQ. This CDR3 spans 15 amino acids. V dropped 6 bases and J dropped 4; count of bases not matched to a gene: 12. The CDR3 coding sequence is TGCGCCAGCATGGATGGACAGGTTGGGAGCACTGAAGCTTTCTTT. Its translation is CASMDGQVGSTEAFF.

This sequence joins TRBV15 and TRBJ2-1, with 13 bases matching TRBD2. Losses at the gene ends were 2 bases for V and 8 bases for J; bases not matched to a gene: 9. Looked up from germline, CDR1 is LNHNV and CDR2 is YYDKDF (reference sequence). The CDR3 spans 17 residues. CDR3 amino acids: CATSRQWTSGSSDEQFF. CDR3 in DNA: TGTGCCACCAGCAGACAGTGGACTAGCGGGAGTTCGGATGAGCAGTTCTTC. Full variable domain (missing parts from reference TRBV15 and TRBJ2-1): DAMVIQNPRYQVTQFGKPVTLSCSQTLNHNVMYWYQQKSSQAPKLLFHYYDKDFNNEADTPDNFQSRRPNTSFCFLDIRSPGLGDTAMYLCATSRQWTSGSSDEQFFGPGTRLTVL.

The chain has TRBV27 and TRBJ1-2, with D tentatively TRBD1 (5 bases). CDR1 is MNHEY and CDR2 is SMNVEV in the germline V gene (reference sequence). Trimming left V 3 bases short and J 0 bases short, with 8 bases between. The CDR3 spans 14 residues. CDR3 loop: CASSLGEANYGYTF. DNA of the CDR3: TGTGCCAGCAGTTTGGGGGAGGCTAACTATGGCTACACCTTC.

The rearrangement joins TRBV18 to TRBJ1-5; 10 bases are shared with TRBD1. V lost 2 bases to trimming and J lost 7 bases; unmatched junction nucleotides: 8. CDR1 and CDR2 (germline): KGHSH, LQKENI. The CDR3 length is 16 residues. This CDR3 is CASSPESGQGKQPQHF. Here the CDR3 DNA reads TGTGCCAGCTCACCAGAGTCGGGACAGGGGAAGCAGCCCCAGCATTTT.

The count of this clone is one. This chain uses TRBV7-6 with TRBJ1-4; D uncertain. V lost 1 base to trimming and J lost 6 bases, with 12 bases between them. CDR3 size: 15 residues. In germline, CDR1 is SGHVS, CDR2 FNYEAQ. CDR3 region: CASSLGPILDEKLFF. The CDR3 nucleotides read TGTGCCAGCAGCTTAGGGCCCATCCTCGATGAAAAACTGTTTTTT.